These T cell receptor beta chains were read from a single sample in a study of neurological immune-mediated disorders. MiXCR, run by TCRdb on the 5' RACE reads, gives a single entry per CDR3 protein. This sample yields 15,000 to 20,000 distinct CDR3 sequences, of which about 10% are seen a single time; under 30% belongs to the top ten. The sample taken for sequencing was CD8+ T cells from blood. The source of these receptors is a woman aged 50 to 65 in good health. Each CDR3 is given with its conserved first and last residue. Fields, in order: D gene, J gene, V gene, clone size, CDR3 DNA, CDR3 protein. The D gene is left open where the match is weak. Only part of the rows carry a size: once, few, many, or a class if the clone is expanded.

>.|TRBJ1-5|TRBV4-1|many
TGCGCCAGCAGCCAATACAGGGACGGCAATCAGCCCCAGCATTTT
CASSQYRDGNQPQHF
>TRBD2|TRBJ2-5|TRBV29-1|many
TGCAGCGCCCCGGCGACTAGCGGGCAAGAGACCCAGTACTTC
CSAPATSGQETQYF
>.|TRBJ2-7|TRBV28|many
TGTGCCAGCAGTTTAATCAACTACGAGCAGTACTTC
CASSLINYEQYF
>.|TRBJ1-4|TRBV6-1|many
TGTGCCAGCAGGGTACAGGGCCCGGGCGAAAAACTGTTTTTT
CASRVQGPGEKLFF
>.|TRBJ1-1|TRBV5-1|many
TGCGCCAGCAGCTTCTTGGTGGGCGAAGCTTTCTTT
CASSFLVGEAFF
>TRBD1|TRBJ2-4|TRBV10-3|many
TGTGCCATCAGTCCCAAACAGGGGGCGCAGAACATTCAGTACTTC
CAISPKQGAQNIQYF
>TRBD1|TRBJ2-1|TRBV7-3|.
TGTGCCAGAAGCACAGGACAGGGACACTCCTACAATGAGCAGTTCTTC
CARSTGQGHSYNEQFF
>.|TRBJ1-4|TRBV29-1|many
TGCAGCGTTGTGGCGGACCTTCGAGGAAATGAAAAACTGTTTTTT
CSVVADLRGNEKLFF
>.|TRBJ2-1|TRBV28|many
TGTGCCAGCACTTGGGGGCCGGGGGATGAGCAGTTCTTC
CASTWGPGDEQFF
>.|TRBJ2-1|TRBV27|many
TGTGCCAGCAGTTTTGGGGTCAATGAGCAGTTCTTC
CASSFGVNEQFF
>TRBD1|TRBJ1-1|TRBV4-1|.
TGCACCAGCAGCCAAGATTGGGACAGGGGGACTGAAGCTTTCTTT
CTSSQDWDRGTEAFF
>.|TRBJ2-1|TRBV20-1|many
TGCAGTGCTAGGACAAGAAGCTCCTACAATGAGCAGTTCTTC
CSARTRSSYNEQFF
>.|TRBJ1-1|TRBV20-1|.
TGCAGTGCGGATGGTCTTGGGAACACTGAAGCTTTCTTT
CSADGLGNTEAFF
>TRBD2|TRBJ2-1|TRBV28|many
TGTGCCAGCAGTTTGGGCGGGAGCGGGAGAAACAATGAGCAGTTCTTC
CASSLGGSGRNNEQFF
>.|TRBJ2-7|TRBV29-1|many
TGCAGCGTTGCCACGTTGGGGAAATACTACGAGCAGTACTTC
CSVATLGKYYEQYF
>TRBD2|TRBJ2-1|TRBV20-1|many
TGCAGCGGCCGGGGTAGCGGGGTCAATGAGCAGTTCTTC
CSGRGSGVNEQFF
>.|TRBJ2-1|TRBV29-1|many
TGCAGCGTGGACGCGGCTGCCACGCATGAGCAGTTCTTC
CSVDAAATHEQFF
>TRBD1|TRBJ2-1|TRBV9|many
TGTGCCAGCAGCCCCGCTGGGACAGTAACCTACAATGAGCAGTTCTTC
CASSPAGTVTYNEQFF
>.|TRBJ2-5|TRBV5-1|.
TGCGCCAGCAAAACAAACCAAGGTCCTCTTGTGGAGACCCAGTACTTC
CASKTNQGPLVETQYF
>.|TRBJ2-1|TRBV3-1|many
TGTGCCAGCATAAACGGGGATAGCTCCTACAATGAGCAGTTCTTC
CASINGDSSYNEQFF
>.|TRBJ2-3|TRBV7-8|medium-sized
TGTGCCAGCGGCGCTTGGGGCACAGATACGCAGTATTTT
CASGAWGTDTQYF
>.|TRBJ2-7|TRBV28|many
TGTGCCAGCAGTTTTTACCGGGAATTCTCCTACGAGCAGTACTTC
CASSFYREFSYEQYF
>.|TRBJ2-6|TRBV2|many
TGTGCCAGCAGCAAAGGAGGGCCAACTAGCTCTGGGGCCAACGTCCTGACTTTC
CASSKGGPTSSGANVLTF
>.|TRBJ2-7|TRBV29-1|many
TGCAGCGTTGAGCCCGGGCCACCCTACGAGCAGTACTTC
CSVEPGPPYEQYF
>.|TRBJ2-7|TRBV4-3|many
TGCGCCAGCAGCCAAGATGGGGGGTCCTACGAGCAGTACTTC
CASSQDGGSYEQYF
>.|TRBJ2-1|TRBV9|many
TGTGCCAGCAGCTTCCGAGCCGGGAGTTCCTACAATGAGCAGTTCTTC
CASSFRAGSSYNEQFF
>TRBD2|TRBJ2-2|TRBV20-1|.
TGCAGTGCTTCGGGGAGGGGACTGTATGGGGAGCTGTTTTTT
CSASGRGLYGELFF
>.|TRBJ1-5|TRBV6-1|many
TGTGCCAGCAGTGAACGGTTGGTGGACAGCAATCAGCCCCAGCATTTT
CASSERLVDSNQPQHF
>.|TRBJ2-7|TRBV20-1|many
TGCAGTGCCGGGGACGTACCCTACGAGCAGTACTTC
CSAGDVPYEQYF
>.|TRBJ1-5|TRBV12-5|many
TGTGCTAGTGGTTTGCCCGGGGAGCCCCAGCATTTT
CASGLPGEPQHF
>.|TRBJ1-4|TRBV28|many
TGTGCCAGCAGTTTGGACCAGGGTTCTAGGGAAAAACTGTTTTTT
CASSLDQGSREKLFF
>TRBD2|TRBJ2-1|TRBV7-9|many
TGTGCCAGCAGCGGAACTAGCGCCTCCTACAATGAGCAGTTCTTC
CASSGTSASYNEQFF
>.|TRBJ2-5|TRBV7-9|many
TGTGCCAGCAGCTTAAAGGTCGGGTATCAAGAGACCCAGTACTTC
CASSLKVGYQETQYF
>.|TRBJ1-1|TRBV20-1|many
TGCAGTGCTCTCCAGGGAGGCACTGAAGCTTTCTTT
CSALQGGTEAFF
>TRBD1|TRBJ2-5|TRBV28|few
TGTGCCAGCAGTTTAGGGACAGGGGGCATCCGAGAGACCCAGTACTTC
CASSLGTGGIRETQYF